The clone carrying this TCR beta chain occurred a few times. The antigen remains unidentified. The sample belongs to a study of T-cell memory formation after mild COVID-19. In the study overall: TCR clusters were largely donor specific.

TCRdb passed the 5' RACE reads through MiXCR, listing each CDR3 protein once. The data contain around 180,000 distinct CDR3 sequences, about 18% of them seen just once; the ten biggest clones take up 3% to 4%. Whole-study findings and limits: A second wave of clones peaked on day 37, and their SARS-CoV-2 specificity went unconfirmed. CM and EM subsets held most contracting CD4+ clones; EMRA held CD8+ ones. Day 15 to 85 contracting clones showed balanced CD4/CD8; later expanders leaned CD4+.

V lost 1 base, J lost 9 bases, and 7 bases stayed unmatched. The CDR3 is 14 amino acids. CDR1 and CDR2 from the germline V gene are LGHNA and YSLEER. The sequence came from a man between 18 and 29 years old who had mild COVID-19 (a few samples of this study predate the infection). Cell type and time point are not known. V usage is TRBV4-3 and J usage is TRBJ2-5; 8 bases match TRBD1. The sample consisted of PBMCs or a T cell subset sorted from them (not recorded which). CDR3: CASSQARGRMAQYF. The CDR3 nucleotides read TGCGCCAGCAGCCAAGCCAGGGGGCGAATGGCCCAGTACTTC.